A single sample is the source of the 17 T cell receptor beta chains below, sequenced in a study of OX40 agonist ivuxolimab in advanced cancers. Using immunoSEQ multiplex PCR, the repertoire was profiled, and TCRdb retains in-frame clones only, with some absent. This sample has about 48,000 clones; around 90% occur once, and the top ten carry roughly 6.2%. This specimen consisted of CD4+ or CD8+ T cells sorted from blood, obtained in a trial of the OX40 agonist ivuxolimab. The receptors come from an adult with an advanced solid tumor such as melanoma, head and neck, liver or kidney cancer.

This rearrangement joins TRBV7-2 to TRBJ1-2; no definite D call. CDR3 length equals 13 residues. V lost 4 bases and J lost 8, with 14 bases in between. Looked up from germline, CDR1 is SGHTA and CDR2 is FQGNSA. CDR3 DNA: TGTGCCAGCAGCTACCTTCAGTTTAGCGGCTACACCTTC. Encoded protein: CASSYLQFSGYTF. The whole variable domain, remainder taken from reference TRBV7-2 and TRBJ1-2, is GAGVSQSPSNKVTEKGKDVELRCDPISGHTALYWYRQSLGQGLEFLIYFQGNSAPDKSGLPSDRFSAERTGGSVSTLTIQRTQQEDSAVYLCASSYLQFSGYTFGSGTRLTVV.

V gene TRBV6-1 combines with J gene TRBJ2-3; D gene ambiguous. V gave up 4 bases and J gave up 2 bases, with 10 bases separating them. Germline V gene lookup returns CDR1 MNHNS and CDR2 SASEGT. The length of the CDR3 is 14 residues. Written as DNA, the CDR3 is TGTGCCAGCAGTGGAAGAACAGACACAGATACGCAGTATTTT. As protein: CASSGRTDTDTQYF.

J is TRBJ1-2 and V is TRBV7-9; the D is unclear. CDR3 length: 16 amino acids. Germline V CDR1 and CDR2: SEHNR, FQNEAQ (reference sequence). The V end was cut by 5 bases, the J end by 1 base, with 17 bases between. CDR3 bases: TGTGCCAGCAGCCCCGTCCCCAGAACGGTTAACTATGGCTACACCTTC. This encodes CASSPVPRTVNYGYTF.

This sequence joins TRBV6-8 and TRBJ1-1; D unresolved. Germline lookup yields CDR1 MNHGY and CDR2 SAAAGT. This CDR3 has 13 residues. V was trimmed by 8 bases and J by 4 bases, leaving 14 bases between them. This CDR3 is CASGLGSSTEAFF. CDR3 nucleotide sequence: TGTGCCAGCGGTTTAGGGTCGAGCACTGAAGCTTTCTTT.

This chain joins TRBV27 and TRBJ1-1; D is uncertain. V lost 6 bases and J 1 base, leaving 6 bases between the germline ends. The germline V gene encodes CDR1 MNHEY and CDR2 SMNVEV (reference sequence). CDR3 size: 12 residues. The CDR3 sequence is CASSQGNTEAFF. The CDR3 DNA reads as TGTGCCAGCAGCCAAGGGAACACTGAAGCTTTCTTT.

The chain combines TRBV14 with TRBJ2-5, with 8 bases aligning to TRBD2. Germline V gives CDR1 SGHDN, CDR2 FVKESK. This CDR3 region has 17 residues. V shed 0 bases, J shed 5 bases, and the junction held 11 bases outside the gene matches. For the CDR3, the DNA is TGTGCCAGCAGCCAAGATAGGTTTACAGCGGGGGACGAGACCCAGTACTTC. Protein product: CASSQDRFTAGDETQYF.

The chain uses TRBV15 and TRBJ2-4, with D uncertain. Germline values: CDR1 LNHNV, CDR2 YYDKDF (reference sequence). The CDR3 is 14 residues long. With 5 bases removed from V and 8 bases from J, the gap between germline ends came to 16 bases. CDR3 in amino acids: CATSLRLSGDIQYF. In nucleotides, the CDR3 is TGTGCCACCAGCCTTCGTCTAAGTGGGGACATTCAGTACTTC.

The chain uses TRBV6-5 and TRBJ1-5; D not certain. The CDR3 is 12 amino acids. The V and J ends lost 4 bases and 2 bases respectively, with 3 bases between them. Germline V gene lookup returns CDR1 MNHEY and CDR2 SVGAGI. CDR3 sequence: CASSSRNQPQHF. The CDR3 DNA reads TGTGCCAGCAGTTCCCGCAATCAGCCCCAGCATTTT.

The chain couples TRBV11-3 to TRBJ2-7, with TRBD1 as a possible D gene (5 bases). Germline V gene sequence: CDR1 SGHNT, CDR2 YENEEA. CDR3 size: 15 residues. V lost 0 bases, J lost 0 bases, and 9 bases lay in between. The CDR3 nucleotides read TGTGCCAGCAGCTTAGAATCAGGGCGCTCCTACGAGCAGTACGTC. Translating gives CASSLESGRSYEQYV.

The chain recombines TRBV15 with TRBJ1-5; D uncertain. The V end lost 0 bases, the J end lost 3 bases, and 6 bases lay between the germline ends. Germline V CDR1 and CDR2: LNHNV, YYDKDF (reference sequence). The CDR3 is made up of 14 amino acids. This CDR3 is CATSRDADNQPQHF. DNA of the CDR3: TGTGCCACCAGCAGAGATGCGGACAATCAGCCCCAGCATTTT.

The J gene is TRBJ1-2, the V gene TRBV12-5; tentative D call: TRBD1 (5 bases). The CDR3 covers 17 residues. Germline CDR1 LGHNT, CDR2 FRNRAP. V gave up 0 bases and J gave up 0 bases, with 14 bases separating them. The CDR3 sequence is CASGLVLDRRTNYGYTF. The CDR3 region has the DNA TGTGCTAGTGGTTTGGTACTTGACAGACGAACTAACTATGGCTACACCTTC.

This clone was observed once. V gene TRBV6-4 combines with J gene TRBJ2-3; tentatively, D is TRBD2 (6 bases). Per germline, CDR1 MRHNA and CDR2 SNTAGT. Trimming cost V 2 bases and J 3 bases, with 12 bases left between them. CDR3 length: 15 amino acids. Here the CDR3 reads CASSDGGGETDTQYF. The CDR3 coding sequence is TGTGCCAGCAGTGACGGTGGCGGGGAGACAGATACGCAGTATTTT.

The chain joins TRBV7-9 to TRBJ2-7, with 7 bases identical to TRBD1. J gave up 3 bases and V 5 bases, and 4 bases lay outside the gene matches. CDR1 and CDR2 from the germline V gene are SEHNR and FQNEAQ (reference sequence). The CDR3 has 13 amino acids. CDR3 nucleotides: TGTGCCAGCAGCCTACAGGGGCTCTACGAGCAGTACGTC. Amino acids: CASSLQGLYEQYV.

This chain joins TRBV7-9 and TRBJ1-4, with D perhaps matching TRBD1 (6 bases). Germline V gene sequence: CDR1 SEHNR, CDR2 FQNEAQ (reference sequence). With 4 bases removed from V and 3 bases from J, the gap between germline ends came to 9 bases. CDR3 length equals 14 residues. The CDR3 loop reads CASSSPGANEKLFF. The CDR3 region has the DNA TGTGCCAGCAGCTCCCCAGGGGCTAATGAAAAACTGTTTTTT.

The chain carries TRBV11-2 and TRBJ2-2; 10 bases are a match to TRBD2. Trimming at V came to 1 base and at J to 4 bases, leaving 9 bases not matched to a gene. The germline V gene encodes CDR1 SGHAT and CDR2 FQNNGV. The CDR3 extends over 18 amino acids. The CDR3 region is CASSLGLAGGPGTGELFF. Written as DNA, the CDR3 is TGTGCCAGCAGCTTAGGCTTAGCGGGGGGCCCGGGCACCGGGGAGCTGTTTTTT.

V is TRBV7-9 and J is TRBJ2-5, with TRBD2 matching 7 bases. Looked up from germline, CDR1 is SEHNR and CDR2 is FQNEAQ (reference sequence). V lost 0 bases and J lost 4; bases outside the gene matches: 5. The CDR3 consists of 15 residues. CDR3 nucleotides: TGTGCCAGCAGCTTAGCGCCCACGGGGGGAGAGACCCAGTACTTC. The encoded protein is CASSLAPTGGETQYF.

As for this clone: A far larger clone is a single base away, which makes a read error likely. The sample holds other DNA sequences that translate to the same CDR3. The gene calls are TRBV7-8 and TRBJ1-5, with a possible D match to TRBD1 (5 bases). Trimming took 2 bases from V and 1 from J, leaving 9 bases between them. This CDR3 comprises 15 residues. The V gene's germline CDR1 is SGHVS and CDR2 FQNEAQ. CDR3 region: CASSLWGESNQPQHF. For the CDR3, the DNA is TGTGCCAGCAGCTTATGGGGGGAAAGCAATCAGCCCCAGCATTTT.